These 4 T cell receptor beta chains were all obtained from the same sample, sequenced in a study of blood T cells in healthy people across ages. A sample-barcoded 5' primer and a J-beta primer mix were used in a second PCR of roughly 6 to 11 cycles. One entry per CDR3 protein results from TCRdb running MiXCR on the 5' RACE reads. The sample has hundreds of thousands of distinct CDR3 sequences, 45% to 60% seen once. The sequenced material came from blood. All receptors derive from a woman aged 80 or over in good health.

The rearrangement uses TRBV18 and TRBJ2-5; tentatively, D is TRBD1 (5 bases). The CDR3 is made up of 14 amino acids. Germline V CDR1 and CDR2: KGHSH, LQKENI. V was shortened by 6 bases and J by 11 bases, with 22 bases between the two germline ends. The CDR3: CASSLQGAANEQYF. The CDR3, as DNA: TGTGCCAGCTCGCTTCAAGGGGCTGCGAATGAGCAGTACTTC.

A word on this clonotype: This may be a read error, as it is one base from a much larger clone. The V gene is TRBV12-3 or TRBV12-4, the J gene TRBJ2-5; D may correspond to TRBD1 or TRBD2 (5 bases each). The CDR3 is 12 amino acids. CDR3 amino acids: CANPRVGETRYF. The CDR3 DNA is TGTGCCAACCCCAGGGTGGGAGAGACCCGGTACTTC.

Only a few counts were recorded for this clonotype. The rearrangement joins TRBV7-9 to TRBJ2-3, with TRBD2 matching 9 bases. The CDR3 has 17 residues. CDR1 and CDR2 (germline): SEHNR, FQNEAQ (reference sequence). Unmatched junction bases numbered 13, after V lost 7 bases and J lost 2 bases. CDR3 amino acids: CASKKGGRAPSTDTQYF. The CDR3 DNA is TGTGCCAGCAAAAAGGGCGGGAGGGCCCCTTCCACAGATACGCAGTATTTT.

Comments on this clonotype: This may stem from a read error, because a much larger clone lies one nucleotide away. The chain uses TRBV12-3 or TRBV12-4 and TRBJ1-2; 8 bases line up with TRBD1. There are 14 residues in the CDR3. Germline trimming cut 5 bases from V and 6 bases from J; bases unmatched to any gene: 8. As DNA, the CDR3 is TGTGCCAGCAGTAAGGCAGGGGGCGGTCATGGCTACACCTTC. Translating it yields CASSKAGGGHGYTF.